This entry lists 12 T cell receptor beta chains sequenced from one sample in a study of Graves' ophthalmopathy and Graves' hyperthyroidism listed by TCRdb under 2018. Data came from an Illumina HiSeq 2000. TCR beta CDR3 regions were amplified from RNA transcripts for repertoire sequencing. The first round of RT-PCR was done with HTBI primers and the Qiagen OneStep RT-PCR kit, and was followed by a second round of multiplex PCR, then size selection and purification. TCRdb reran the public reads through fastp at Q25 and MiXCR, keeping productive beta chains. Each entry merges the rows of one CDR3 protein and shows their most common DNA and genes. The sample profile shows around 600,000 distinct CDR3 sequences; roughly 41% of them were found once. The ten largest clones represent 3% to 3.5% of the sample. Input material: peripheral blood. All receptors come from an adult man with Graves' ophthalmopathy.

This chain connects TRBV10-3 to TRBJ1-5; a possible D gene is TRBD1 (5 bases). Germline assignment: CDR1 ENHRY and CDR2 SYGVKD. This CDR3 comprises 13 residues. Trimming removed 10 bases at V and 2 bases at J, with 12 bases between. In DNA, the CDR3 is TGTGCCACCGTCGAGGGGCGCAATCAGCCCCAGCATTTT. It translates to CATVEGRNQPQHF.

Of note for this clonotype: Germline is not matched at one junction end, which may reflect a read error. The chain joins TRBV29-1 to TRBJ2-6; TRBD1 agrees at 7 bases. CDR3 size: 12 residues. Germline CDR1 reads SQVTM; CDR2 reads ANQGSEA. The CDR3 is CSVSGQHNTEAF. The CDR3 DNA reads TGCAGCGTGTCGGGACAGCATAACACTGAAGCTTTC. Looking up the rest from reference TRBV29-1 and TRBJ2-6 gives the full variable domain: SAVISQKPSRDICQRGTSLTIQCQVDSQVTMMFWYRQQPGQSLTLIATANQGSEATYESGFVIDKFPISRPNLTFSTLTVSNMSPEDSSIYLCSVSGQHNTEAFGAGSRLTVL.

Concerning this clonotype: No conserved phenylalanine or tryptophan is present at the end of the CDR3, so a read error is the likely explanation. Because the CDR3's place on the DNA is in doubt, the DNA is left out and the CDR3 is given as listed by TCRdb. The V gene is TRBV2, the J gene TRBJ2-6. Termini included, the CDR3 measures 8 amino acids. Germline-derived CDR1 and CDR2 are SNHLY and FYNNEI. The chain's CDR3 is CASRDLNT.

About this clonotype itself: One base away lies a much larger clone, so this may be a sequencing read error. The rearrangement links TRBV10-2 to TRBJ1-5; D not resolved. Germline V gene sequence: CDR1 WSHSY, CDR2 SAAADI. The CDR3 is 13 residues long. The CDR3 nucleotides read TGTGTCAGCAGTTTTGAGTTTGATCAGCCCCAGCATTTT. Residues: CVSSFEFDQPQHF.

The sample holds a few counts of this clonotype. At one boundary the junction diverges from the germline segment, which might be a read error. This rearrangement joins TRBV7-9 to TRBJ2-5, with TRBD1 matching 11 bases. Germline V gene lookup returns CDR1 SEHNR and CDR2 FQNEAQ (reference sequence). The CDR3 runs to 18 residues. CDR3 residues: CASSRRDRGTSRQGTQYF. In nucleotides, the CDR3 is TGTGCCAGCAGCCGAAGGGACAGGGGGACAAGCCGTCAAGGGACCCAGTACTTC.

This clonotype was counted at least ten times. CDR3 DNA: TGTGCCAGCAGCTCCCCCCCCTCGGGCAAACTGTTTTTT. Encoded protein: CASSSPPSGKLFF. This rearrangement joins TRBV11-2 to TRBJ1-4; D gene uncertain. V lost 4 bases, J lost 11 bases, and 14 bases lay in between. From germline, CDR1 is SGHAT and CDR2 FQNNGV. The CDR3 covers 13 residues. The full variable domain, with the rest looked up from reference TRBV11-2 and TRBJ1-4, is EAGVAQSPRYKIIEKRQSVAFWCNPISGHATLYWYQQILGQGPKLLIQFQNNGVVDDSQLPKDRFSAERLKGVDSTLKIQPAKLEDSAVYLCASSSPPSGKLFFGSGTQLSVL.

This clonotype was counted many times. V and J are TRBV7-3 and TRBJ1-3; D possibly corresponds to TRBD1 (6 bases). Per the germline V gene, CDR1 is SGHTA and CDR2 is FQGTGA. The CDR3 totals 17 residues. With 1 base removed from V and 0 bases from J, the gap between germline ends came to 13 bases. The CDR3 bases are TGTGCCAGCAGCTTAATGGGGGCTGGTAGCTCTGGAAACACCATATATTTT. Its translation is CASSLMGAGSSGNTIYF.

The chain has TRBV25-1 and TRBJ2-6; D remains unclear. Trimming shortened V by 3 bases and J by 0 bases, and 12 bases separated the two germline ends. Germline values: CDR1 MGHDK, CDR2 SYGVNS. The CDR3 spans 17 residues. The CDR3 sequence: CASSDPDQFSGANVLTF. CDR3 sequence (DNA): TGTGCCAGCAGTGACCCCGACCAGTTCTCTGGGGCCAACGTCCTGACTTTC.

The chain couples TRBV7-2 to TRBJ2-6, with D perhaps TRBD2 (6 bases). Trimming stripped 5 bases from V and 8 bases from J, with 16 bases between. This CDR3 is 15 amino acids long. The germline V gene has CDR1 SGHTA and CDR2 FQGNSA. The CDR3 region is CASSQEGGRTNVLTF. DNA of the CDR3: TGTGCCAGCAGCCAGGAGGGAGGAAGGACCAACGTCCTGACTTTC.

On this clonotype: At one of its ends the junction is not consistent with the germline gene, which may arise from a read error. The chain uses TRBV7-2 and TRBJ1-1, with 7 bases aligning to TRBD1. The CDR3 consists of 14 residues. CDR1 is SGHTA and CDR2 is FQGNSA in the germline V gene. In DNA, the CDR3 is TGTGCCAGCAGCCAGGACAGGATGAACACTGAAGCTTTCTTC. Amino acid sequence: CASSQDRMNTEAFF.

In regard to this clonotype: One base away lies a much larger clone, so this may be a sequencing read error. The chain links TRBV19 to TRBJ2-2; weak D call: TRBD2 (5 bases). Looked up from germline, CDR1 is LNHDA and CDR2 is SQIVND (reference sequence). There are 13 residues in the CDR3. The CDR3 DNA follows: TGTGCCAGTAGTCAGGTTACCACCGGGGAGCTGCTTTTT. It encodes CASSQVTTGELLF.

This clonotype was counted many times. V and J are TRBV7-8 and TRBJ1-4; no firm D call. V gave up 1 base and J gave up 8 bases, with 11 bases separating them. The CDR3 consists of 14 residues. Germline-derived CDR1 and CDR2 are SGHVS and FQNEAQ. The CDR3 spells CASSLETVPEKLFF. DNA for the CDR3: TGTGCCAGCAGCTTAGAAACAGTTCCCGAAAAACTGTTTTTT.